A single sample gave rise to the 19 T cell receptor beta chains below, sequenced in a study of neurological immune-mediated disorders. Time point meaning: longitudinal time-point 1 (baseline). TCRdb independently ran MiXCR on the 5' RACE reads; one entry per CDR3 protein. The sample holds about 49,000 distinct CDR3 sequences, 10% seen once. The sample consisted of PBMCs. All receptors derive from a woman in her 40s in good health.

This clonotype was recorded at least ten times. This chain joins TRBV6-5 and TRBJ2-2, with D perhaps matching TRBD1 or TRBD2 (5 bases each). Trimming took 2 bases from V and 6 from J, leaving 10 bases between them. This CDR3 comprises 14 residues. Per the germline V gene, CDR1 is MNHEY and CDR2 is SVGAGI. CDR3 in amino acids: CASSYGLGAGELFF. In DNA, the CDR3 is TGTGCCAGCAGTTACGGTTTGGGGGCCGGGGAGCTGTTTTTT.

Many counts were recorded for this clonotype. The V call is TRBV4-1, the J call TRBJ2-3; the match to TRBD1 covers 11 bases. The V gene end was trimmed by 1 base and the J gene end by 3 bases; junction bases not matched to a gene: 9. The CDR3 runs 18 residues. Per germline, CDR1 MGHRA and CDR2 YSYEKL. In nucleotides, the CDR3 is TGCGCCAGCAGCCAAGCGGGGAGTGGGACAGGGGGAACAGATACGCAGTATTTT. As protein: CASSQAGSGTGGTDTQYF.

This clonotype was seen at least ten times. The chain recombines TRBV4-3 with TRBJ1-2; 8 nucleotides line up with TRBD1. The CDR3 contains 15 residues. Trimming removed 0 bases from V and 5 bases from J; junction bases left unmatched: 5. Germline CDR1 is LGHNA and CDR2 is YSLEER. The DNA for the CDR3 is TGCGCCAGCAGCCAAGACAGGGGGCGATCATATGGCTACACCTTC. Amino acid sequence: CASSQDRGRSYGYTF.

To note about this clonotype: The junction shows a germline mismatch at one end, possibly a read error. The V call is TRBV7-3, the J call TRBJ2-1; D is ambiguous. Germline values: CDR1 SGHTA, CDR2 FQGTGA. This CDR3 contains 12 residues. Here the CDR3 reads CVSSTPFDEQFF. CDR3 DNA: TGTGTCAGCAGCACCCCCTTCGATGAGCAGTTCTTC.

This clonotype was picked up many times. The chain recombines TRBV7-2 with TRBJ1-5; D gene unclear. Germline loops: CDR1 SGHTA, CDR2 FQGNSA. V lost 2 bases to trimming and J lost 0 bases, with 8 bases between them. CDR3 size: 15 residues. The CDR3 spells CASSLIFGSNQPQHF. DNA for the CDR3: TGTGCCAGCAGCTTAATTTTCGGTAGCAATCAGCCCCAGCATTTT.

This clonotype was detected only a few times. A read error is possible here, since a much larger clone lies one base away. The gene calls are TRBV7-2 and TRBJ1-5; maybe TRBD1 (5 bases). The CDR3 consists of 13 residues. Trimming took 7 bases from V and 3 from J, leaving 10 bases between them. The V gene's germline CDR1 is SGHTA and CDR2 FQGNSA. CDR3 in DNA: TGTGCCAGCAACTTGACAGTCAATCAGCCCCAGCATTTT. Translated: CASNLTVNQPQHF.

This clonotype came up many times. CDR3 coding DNA: TGTGCCAGCACTTCGTTCCCGGATACGCAGTATTTT. As protein: CASTSFPDTQYF. This chain links TRBV12-3 or TRBV12-4 with TRBJ2-3, with D unresolved. With 7 bases removed from V and 6 bases from J, the gap between germline ends came to 11 bases. The CDR3 length is 12 residues.

The chain is built from TRBV5-1 and TRBJ2-2, with D possibly being TRBD2 (6 bases). CDR3 length: 15 amino acids. Germline loops: CDR1 SGHRS, CDR2 YFSETQ. Trimming removed 8 bases at V and 5 bases at J, with 19 bases between. CDR3 protein: CASNTLAAVTGELFF. DNA of the CDR3: TGCGCCAGTAACACCTTAGCGGCAGTAACCGGGGAGCTGTTTTTT.

The sample holds many counts of this clonotype. The chain has TRBV7-2 and TRBJ2-3, with D maybe TRBD2 (7 bases). Per germline, CDR1 SGHTA and CDR2 FQGNSA. Trimming took off 1 base at V and 4 bases at J, with 18 bases between the two ends. The CDR3 runs 17 residues. CDR3: CASSLVRGGGAPDTQYF. CDR3 DNA: TGTGCCAGCAGCTTAGTCAGGGGAGGGGGGGCACCAGATACGCAGTATTTT.

V gene TRBV10-3 combines with J gene TRBJ1-1, with D unresolved. The CDR3 extends over 13 amino acids. V shed 5 bases and J shed 7 bases, with 14 bases lying between them. Germline V lookup: CDR1 ENHRY, CDR2 SYGVKD. CDR3 sequence (DNA): TGTGCCATCAGTCCCCAAGCCGGGTTTGAAGCTTTCTTT. This codes for CAISPQAGFEAFF.

This clonotype was recorded many times. The chain couples TRBV5-1 to TRBJ1-1, with a tentative D call TRBD1 (6 bases). Germline V gives CDR1 SGHRS, CDR2 YFSETQ. This CDR3 is built from 13 residues. Trimming left V 2 bases short and J 4 bases short, with 9 bases between. CDR3 region: CASSLPQGTEAFF. CDR3 DNA sequence: TGCGCCAGCAGCTTACCACAGGGCACTGAAGCTTTCTTT.

Many counts were recorded for this clonotype. This chain connects TRBV5-1 to TRBJ2-7; TRBD1 might be the D (5 bases). Trimming took 3 bases from V and 7 from J, leaving 14 bases between them. In germline, CDR1 is SGHRS, CDR2 YFSETQ. The CDR3 has 13 residues. CDR3 sequence (DNA): TGCGCCAGCAGCTCACGTGAAGCAGGGGAGCAGTACTTC. Encoded protein: CASSSREAGEQYF.

This clonotype was counted at least ten times. The chain employs TRBV5-1 and TRBJ2-2; D remains unclear. This CDR3 contains 18 residues. CDR1 and CDR2 (germline): SGHRS, YFSETQ. V shed 1 base and J shed 0 bases, with 16 bases lying between them. In DNA, the CDR3 is TGCGCCAGCAGCTTGACTCGGCTGGCGCGTTCGAACACCGGGGAGCTGTTTTTT. Translated: CASSLTRLARSNTGELFF.

Turning to this clonotype: A read error may be the cause here, since a much bigger clone is one base away. The chain couples TRBV6-5 to TRBJ2-7; D gene uncertain. V shed 3 bases and J shed 5 bases, with 14 bases lying between them. This CDR3 contains 14 residues. Germline V gene lookup returns CDR1 MNHEY and CDR2 SVGAGI. This CDR3 reads CASSYFVSGHEQYF. As DNA, the CDR3 is TGTGCCAGCAGTTATTTCGTGAGTGGCCACGAGCAGTACTTC.

This clonotype was observed at least ten times. V and J are TRBV5-5 and TRBJ2-5; no reliable D call. Trimming pared 5 bases from V and 2 bases from J, leaving 13 bases between. CDR3 length: 14 residues. Germline loops: CDR1 SGHKS, CDR2 YYEKEE (reference sequence). The CDR3 DNA reads as TGTGCCAGCAGGGATTATACCTTACAAGAGACCCAGTACTTC. This encodes CASRDYTLQETQYF.

This clonotype was counted ten times or more. This chain joins TRBV5-6 and TRBJ2-7; D gene unclear. V lost 6 bases to trimming and J lost 2 bases, with 15 bases between them. Germline assignment: CDR1 SGHDT and CDR2 YYEEEE. The CDR3 has 14 residues. DNA for the CDR3: TGTGCCAGCACCTTAAACCGGATTGCCTACGAGCAGTACTTC. This codes for CASTLNRIAYEQYF. The variable domain in full, completed from reference TRBV5-6 and TRBJ2-7, reads DAGVTQSPTHLIKTRGQQVTLRCSPKSGHDTVSWYQQALGQGPQFIFQYYEEEERQRGNFPDRFSGHQFPNYSSELNVNALLLGDSALYLCASTLNRIAYEQYFGPGTRLTVT.

The sample holds many counts of this clonotype. The chain combines TRBV4-3 with TRBJ1-1; 7 bases match TRBD1. V lost 4 bases, J lost 0 bases, and 11 bases stayed unmatched. CDR1 and CDR2 from the germline V gene are LGHNA and YSLEER. The CDR3 is 17 residues long. In DNA, the CDR3 is TGCGCCAGCAGCCGCATCCGGGACAGAGTTTTGAACACTGAAGCTTTCTTT. Protein product: CASSRIRDRVLNTEAFF.

This clonotype has more than one count but fewer than ten. The rearrangement joins TRBV6-5 to TRBJ1-4; D is unclear. The V end was cut by 2 bases, the J end by 8 bases, with 6 bases between. This CDR3 spans 12 amino acids. Per the germline V gene, CDR1 is MNHEY and CDR2 is SVGAGI. The CDR3 region has the DNA TGTGCCAGCAGTTACAGGGTAGAAAAACTGTTTTTT. Residues: CASSYRVEKLFF.

The rearrangement links TRBV7-8 to TRBJ2-5; D tentatively fits TRBD1 or TRBD2 (6 bases each). Trimming shortened V by 11 bases and J by 0 bases, and 10 bases separated the two germline ends. The CDR3 extends over 12 amino acids. The germline CDR1 and CDR2 sequences are SGHVS and FQNEAQ. CDR3 bases: TGTGCCGGGGGGCGGGACCAAGAGACCCAGTACTTC. Protein sequence: CAGGRDQETQYF.